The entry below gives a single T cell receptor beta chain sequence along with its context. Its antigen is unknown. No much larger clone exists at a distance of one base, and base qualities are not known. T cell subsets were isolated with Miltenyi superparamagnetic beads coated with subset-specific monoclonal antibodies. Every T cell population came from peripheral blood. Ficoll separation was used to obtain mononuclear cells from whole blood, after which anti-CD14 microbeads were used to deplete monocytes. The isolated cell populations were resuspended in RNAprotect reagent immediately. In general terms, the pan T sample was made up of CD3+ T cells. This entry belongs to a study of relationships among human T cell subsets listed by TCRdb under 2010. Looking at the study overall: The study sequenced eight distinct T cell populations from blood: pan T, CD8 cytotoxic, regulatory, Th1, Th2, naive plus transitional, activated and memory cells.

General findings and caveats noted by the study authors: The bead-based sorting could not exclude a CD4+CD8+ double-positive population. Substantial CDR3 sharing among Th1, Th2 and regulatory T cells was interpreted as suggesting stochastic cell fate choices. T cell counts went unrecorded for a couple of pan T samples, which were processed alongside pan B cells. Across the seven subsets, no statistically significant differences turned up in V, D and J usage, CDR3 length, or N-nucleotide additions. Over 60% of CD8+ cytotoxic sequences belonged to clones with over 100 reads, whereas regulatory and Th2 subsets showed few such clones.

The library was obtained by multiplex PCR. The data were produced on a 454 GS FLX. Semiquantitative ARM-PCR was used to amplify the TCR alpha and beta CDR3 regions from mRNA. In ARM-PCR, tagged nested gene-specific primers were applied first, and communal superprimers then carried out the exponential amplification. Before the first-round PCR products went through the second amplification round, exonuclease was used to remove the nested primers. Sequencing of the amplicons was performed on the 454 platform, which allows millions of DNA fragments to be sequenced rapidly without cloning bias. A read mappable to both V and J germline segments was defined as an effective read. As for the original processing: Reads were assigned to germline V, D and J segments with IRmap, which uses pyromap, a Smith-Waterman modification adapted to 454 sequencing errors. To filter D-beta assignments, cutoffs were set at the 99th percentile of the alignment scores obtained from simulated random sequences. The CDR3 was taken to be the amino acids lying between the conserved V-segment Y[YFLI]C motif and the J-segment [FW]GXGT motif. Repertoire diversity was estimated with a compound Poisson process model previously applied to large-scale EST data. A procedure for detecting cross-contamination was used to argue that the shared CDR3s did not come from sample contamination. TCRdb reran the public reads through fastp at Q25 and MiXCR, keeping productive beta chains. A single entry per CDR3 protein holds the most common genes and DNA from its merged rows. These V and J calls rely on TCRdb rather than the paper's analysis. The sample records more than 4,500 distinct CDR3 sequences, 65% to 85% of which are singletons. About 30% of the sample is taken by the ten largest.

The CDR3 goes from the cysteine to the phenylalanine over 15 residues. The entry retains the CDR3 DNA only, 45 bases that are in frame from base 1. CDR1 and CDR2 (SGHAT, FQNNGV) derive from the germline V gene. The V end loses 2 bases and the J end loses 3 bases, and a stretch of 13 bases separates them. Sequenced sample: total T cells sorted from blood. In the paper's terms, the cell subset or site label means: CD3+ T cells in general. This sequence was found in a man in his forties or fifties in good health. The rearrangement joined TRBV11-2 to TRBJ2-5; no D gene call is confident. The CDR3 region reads CASSLLNSGKETQYF. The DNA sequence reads TGTGCCAGCAGCTTACTTAATTCCGGCAAAGAGACCCAGTACTTC. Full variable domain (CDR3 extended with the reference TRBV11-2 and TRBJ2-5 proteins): EAGVAQSPRYKIIEKRQSVAFWCNPISGHATLYWYQQILGQGPKLLIQFQNNGVVDDSQLPKDRFSAERLKGVDSTLKIQPAKLEDSAVYLCASSLLNSGKETQYFGPGTRLLVL.